This TCR beta chain was captured by sequencing in a study of cytomegalovirus exposure and HLA in healthy donors. Turning to the study itself: Membership in the Caucasian-associated ancestry cluster was found for around 81% of a few hundred genotyped donors. Study conclusions and caveats: It was 150 to 200 TCR beta chains that were listed as cytomegalovirus-associated. In a later analysis, TCR beta V- and J-gene trimming showed a link to a missense DCLRE1C variant.

It was with 60 Vbeta and 13 Jbeta primers that the PCR ran. Repertoires were generated with immunoSEQ multiplex PCR, while TCRdb's copy carries only in-frame clones and drops some. The sample lists about 160,000 clones, 80% occurring once. Of note for this clone: The target antigen is unknown. The same CDR3 can be traced to other DNA sequences in this sample.

This TCR came from a man aged 25-45 years in good health and CMV-seronegative. Sequenced input: PBMCs.

The CDR3 reads CASSRGQGTPYEQYF. The DNA for the CDR3 is TGTGCCAGCTCACGCGGACAGGGGACGCCCTACGAGCAGTACTTC. V is TRBV18 and J is TRBJ2-7, with TRBD1 matching over 9 bases. CDR1 is KGHSH, CDR2 LQKENI, per germline. The CDR3 has 15 amino acids. V shed 4 bases and J 2 bases; nucleotides not matched to a gene: 6.